The 18 T cell receptor beta chains listed next were all sequenced from one sample in a study of identical twins. Each CDR3 protein is one row after TCRdb ran MiXCR on the 5' RACE reads. The sample includes about 150,000 distinct CDR3 sequences, under 4.5% of them seen just once. Sequenced sample: memory T cells sorted from blood. These receptors all stem from a man younger than 35 in good health.

This clonotype has ten or more counts. The V gene is TRBV7-9, the J gene TRBJ2-1; 14 bases line up with TRBD2. After removal of 5 bases from V and 9 bases from J, the junction contained 0 bases not matched to a gene. Germline V lookup: CDR1 SEHNR, CDR2 FQNEAQ (reference sequence). CDR3 length: 13 residues. CDR3 sequence reads: CASSGLAGGEQFF. CDR3 bases: TGTGCCAGCAGCGGACTAGCGGGAGGTGAGCAGTTCTTC.

The chain uses TRBV3-1 and TRBJ1-2; D remains ambiguous. Trimming stripped 0 bases from V and 7 bases from J, with 3 bases between. There are 11 residues in the CDR3. The germline gives CDR1 LGHDT, CDR2 YNNKEL (reference sequence). CDR3 region: CASSQDLGYTF. The CDR3, as DNA: TGTGCCAGCAGCCAAGATCTTGGCTACACCTTC.

This clonotype showed up many times. The gene calls are TRBV6-1 and TRBJ1-2; D remains ambiguous. This CDR3 has 12 amino acids. Germline loops: CDR1 MNHNS, CDR2 SASEGT. V lost 8 bases and J 9 bases, leaving 16 bases between the germline ends. The CDR3 nucleotides read TGTGCCAGCCGAGCGGACTTTGGGCGCTACACCTTC. Residues: CASRADFGRYTF.

The sample holds many counts of this clonotype. The chain has TRBV3-1 and TRBJ2-1; 9 bases agree with TRBD2. This CDR3 is built from 14 residues. After removal of 2 bases from V and 7 bases from J, the junction contained 3 bases not matched to a gene. In germline, CDR1 is LGHDT, CDR2 YNNKEL (reference sequence). The CDR3 nucleotides are TGTGCCAGCAGCCAAATGACTAGCGGAAATGAGCAGTTCTTC. Translating it yields CASSQMTSGNEQFF.

This clonotype was detected ten times or more. The chain employs TRBV24-1 and TRBJ2-1; D could derive from TRBD1 or TRBD2 (5 bases each). V was trimmed by 11 bases and J by 8 bases, leaving 15 bases between them. The CDR3 consists of 12 residues. The germline gives CDR1 KGHDR, CDR2 SFDVKD. This CDR3 is CAIRTRDDEQFF. As DNA, the CDR3 is TGTGCCATCAGAACTAGGGACGATGAGCAGTTCTTC.

This clonotype was counted at least ten times. For the CDR3, the DNA is TGCAGTGCTAGACTAGGGGCGGGATGGAGCTCCTACAATGAGCAGTTCTTC. The encoded protein is CSARLGAGWSSYNEQFF. The gene calls are TRBV20-1 and TRBJ2-1; tentatively, D is TRBD2 (6 bases). Per germline, CDR1 DFQATT and CDR2 SNEGSKA (reference sequence). The CDR3 sequence is 17 residues long. The V and J ends lost 2 bases and 0 bases respectively, with 17 bases between them.

This clonotype was seen repeatedly, ten times or more. The chain has TRBV2 and TRBJ1-1, with 9 bases matching TRBD1. The CDR3 has 15 residues. Trimming at V came to 3 bases and at J to 4 bases, leaving 6 bases not matched to a gene. CDR1 is SNHLY, CDR2 FYNNEI, per germline. The CDR3 protein is CASSDGTGRGTEAFF. The CDR3 DNA is TGTGCCAGCAGTGATGGGACAGGGAGGGGCACTGAAGCTTTCTTT.

This clonotype was observed many times. The chain carries TRBV24-1 and TRBJ2-3; TRBD1 matches 7 bases. CDR1 is KGHDR and CDR2 is SFDVKD in the germline V gene. V lost 3 bases and J lost 2; bases outside the gene matches: 4. The CDR3 is 15 amino acids. The CDR3: CATSDPTGPTDTQYF. CDR3 coding DNA: TGTGCCACCAGTGATCCGACAGGGCCCACAGATACGCAGTATTTT.

This clonotype occurred many times. J is TRBJ2-7 and V is TRBV10-2; D not resolved. The germline V gene encodes CDR1 WSHSY and CDR2 SAAADI. V lost 5 bases, J lost 3 bases, and 11 bases lay in between. This CDR3 contains 13 residues. CDR3 sequence reads: CASSRSLGYEQYV. CDR3 nucleotide sequence: TGCGCCAGCAGTAGGTCCCTCGGCTACGAGCAGTACGTC.

This clonotype was found a few times. This chain links TRBV11-2 with TRBJ2-1; the D is unclear. V was cut by 0 bases and J by 5 bases, with 14 bases left in between. Germline CDR1 and CDR2: SGHAT and FQNNGV. The CDR3 covers 16 residues. CDR3 region: CASSLERPLLDNEQFF. CDR3 coding DNA: TGTGCCAGCAGCTTAGAGCGGCCCCTTTTAGACAATGAGCAGTTCTTC.

This clonotype was seen many times. V is TRBV28 and J is TRBJ1-1; the D gene is possibly TRBD1 (5 bases). The V and J ends lost 3 bases and 1 base respectively, with 12 bases between them. The CDR3 spans 15 residues. CDR1 and CDR2 (germline): MDHEN, SYDVKM. CDR3 sequence reads: CASSFSGRGNTEAFF. CDR3 nucleotides: TGTGCCAGCAGTTTCTCCGGAAGGGGGAACACTGAAGCTTTCTTT.

The sample holds many counts of this clonotype. V usage is TRBV10-2 and J usage is TRBJ2-7; no clear D. This CDR3 is built from 13 residues. Germline CDR1 and CDR2: WSHSY and SAAADI. V was pared by 7 bases and J by 3 bases, with 13 bases between. CDR3: CASNRLPDYEQYV. DNA of the CDR3: TGCGCCAGCAACCGGCTACCTGACTACGAGCAGTACGTC.

This clonotype was observed at least ten times. The CDR3 sequence: CASSIDTDTQYF. The CDR3 DNA reads as TGTGCCAGCAGCATAGACACAGATACGCAGTATTTT. The V gene is TRBV5-6, the J gene TRBJ2-3; D ambiguous. Germline assignment: CDR1 SGHDT and CDR2 YYEEEE. V lost 4 bases and J lost 2, with 5 bases in between. The CDR3 length is 12 residues.

V is TRBV3-1 and J is TRBJ2-1, with D maybe TRBD2 (5 bases). Between the trimmed V and J ends, which lost 4 bases and 8 bases, there was a span of 15 bases. CDR3 length equals 14 residues. Germline-derived CDR1 and CDR2 are LGHDT and YNNKEL (reference sequence). The CDR3 nucleotides are TGTGCCAGCAGCCCCTCACCTACTAGGCATGAGCAGTTCTTC. Translation gives CASSPSPTRHEQFF.

The chain is built from TRBV5-4 and TRBJ2-3; D is undetermined. Trimming removed 0 bases at V and 2 bases at J, with 10 bases between. Germline CDR1 SGHNT, CDR2 YYREEE (reference sequence). The CDR3 sequence is 15 residues long. CDR3 amino acids: CASSLAGALTDTQYF. CDR3 DNA sequence: TGTGCCAGCAGCTTGGCTGGAGCCCTCACAGATACGCAGTATTTT.

Comment on this clonotype: One base away lies a much larger clone, so this may be a sequencing read error. The chain employs TRBV9 and TRBJ1-1; D gene uncertain. CDR1 and CDR2 (germline): SGDLS, YYNGEE. There are 13 residues in the CDR3. Here the CDR3 DNA reads TGTGCCAGCAGCGTGGAGTACGGCACTAAAGCTTTCTTT. Amino acid sequence: CASSVEYGTKAFF.

This clonotype was counted at least ten times. CDR3 sequence reads: CSARVGNIQYF. The CDR3 DNA sequence: TGCAGTGCTAGAGTTGGGAACATTCAGTACTTC. The chain joins TRBV20-1 to TRBJ2-4; D is ambiguous. Trimming took off 1 base at V and 7 bases at J, with 5 bases between the two ends. In germline, CDR1 is DFQATT, CDR2 SNEGSKA (reference sequence). The CDR3 extends over 11 amino acids.

This clonotype was seen many times. The chain links TRBV11-2 to TRBJ2-1; 11 nucleotides align to TRBD2. Germline V lookup: CDR1 SGHAT, CDR2 FQNNGV. Germline trimming cut 2 bases from V and 4 bases from J; bases unmatched to any gene: 10. The CDR3 has 18 amino acids. The CDR3 DNA reads TGTGCCAGCAGCTTATCCCCCCGGATAGCGGGAGGGTACAATGAGCAGTTCTTC. Translation: CASSLSPRIAGGYNEQFF. Full variable domain (missing parts from reference TRBV11-2 and TRBJ2-1): EAGVAQSPRYKIIEKRQSVAFWCNPISGHATLYWYQQILGQGPKLLIQFQNNGVVDDSQLPKDRFSAERLKGVDSTLKIQPAKLEDSAVYLCASSLSPRIAGGYNEQFFGPGTRLTVL.